These 12 T cell receptor beta chains were all obtained from the same sample, sequenced in a study of shared clonotypes between healthy human individuals. TCRdb keeps only in-frame clones here, not all; method: immunoSEQ multiplex PCR. The repertoire holds about 2.5 million clones, with less than 95% as singletons. Sample: naive CD4+ T cells from PBMCs. Subset denoted: CD45RA+ positively selected. Receptor source: a man aged 18 to 29 in good health. Some clones in this sample may be carry-over from other donors' samples.

The rearrangement joins TRBV30 to TRBJ2-6; D is uncertain. The CDR3 is made up of 13 amino acids. Looked up from germline, CDR1 is GTSNPN and CDR2 is SVGIG (reference sequence). The germline V and J ends were trimmed by 0 bases and 8 bases, with 8 bases remaining between them. This CDR3 reads CAWSVEASNVLTF. CDR3 DNA sequence: TGTGCCTGGAGTGTAGAGGCTTCCAACGTCCTGACTTTC.

The V call is TRBV28, the J call TRBJ1-2; unclear D gene. Germline V gene lookup returns CDR1 MDHEN and CDR2 SYDVKM. There are 15 residues in the CDR3. Deletions cut 6 bases from V and 0 bases from J, with 14 bases between. The CDR3 spells CASRRTAPTNYGYTF. The CDR3 nucleotides are TGTGCCAGCAGGAGGACGGCACCTACTAACTATGGCTACACCTTC.

This clone was picked up one time. This chain links TRBV11-1 with TRBJ2-1; 15 bases match TRBD2. The CDR3 is 15 residues long. Germline V lookup: CDR1 SGHAT, CDR2 FQDESV (reference sequence). Germline trimming cut 6 bases from V and 8 bases from J; bases unmatched to any gene: 5. The CDR3 coding sequence is TGTGCCAGCAGGACGGGACTAGCGGGAGGCGATGAGCAGTTCTTC. It codes for CASRTGLAGGDEQFF.

The rearrangement uses TRBV5-1 and TRBJ1-4; 7 positions match TRBD1. The CDR3 runs 16 residues. V gave up 3 bases and J gave up 5 bases; unmatched junction bases: 10. Germline CDR1 reads SGHRS; CDR2 reads YFSETQ. The CDR3 here is CASSWLPGTANEKLFF. As DNA, the CDR3 is TGCGCCAGCAGCTGGTTGCCTGGGACAGCAAATGAAAAACTGTTTTTT.

This clone appeared once. The V and J genes are TRBV5-1 and TRBJ2-7; D possibly corresponds to TRBD2 (6 bases). The CDR3 is 16 residues long. Germline V gene lookup returns CDR1 SGHRS and CDR2 YFSETQ. V lost 0 bases to trimming and J lost 0 bases, with 13 bases between them. CDR3 residues: CASSLALGGHSYEQYF. The CDR3, as DNA: TGCGCCAGCAGCTTGGCCCTCGGAGGGCACTCCTACGAGCAGTACTTC.

V usage is TRBV6-6 and J usage is TRBJ1-6; D not certain. The CDR3 loop spans 13 amino acids. CDR1 is MNHNY, CDR2 SVGAGI, per germline (reference sequence). V shed 5 bases and J shed 10 bases, with 12 bases lying between them. As DNA, the CDR3 is TGTGCCAGCAGTCGGACTCCCGAATCACCCCTCCACTTT. Translation: CASSRTPESPLHF.

The chain carries TRBV5-1 and TRBJ1-6, with D unclear. Trimming left V 3 bases short and J 0 bases short, with 10 bases between. Per the germline V gene, CDR1 is SGHRS and CDR2 is YFSETQ. The CDR3 covers 16 residues. The CDR3: CASSSGTVSYNSPLHF. In nucleotides, the CDR3 is TGCGCCAGCAGCTCGGGAACGGTCTCCTATAATTCACCCCTCCACTTT.

The chain couples TRBV28 to TRBJ2-7; TRBD2 agrees at 7 bases. In germline, CDR1 is MDHEN, CDR2 SYDVKM. CDR3 length: 15 amino acids. V shed 6 bases and J 3 bases; nucleotides not matched to a gene: 11. The CDR3 DNA reads TGTGCCAGCAGGGCCCGGAGTAGCGGGTTCTACGAGCAGTACTTC. Translation: CASRARSSGFYEQYF.

This clone showed up just once. V gene TRBV28 combines with J gene TRBJ1-3; D gene uncertain. CDR1 is MDHEN, CDR2 SYDVKM, per germline. The ends were cut back, 4 bases at V and 0 bases at J, with 10 bases in the middle. This CDR3 has 15 residues. The CDR3 spells CASSSYTHSGNTIYF. In DNA, the CDR3 is TGTGCCAGCAGTTCATACACTCACTCTGGAAACACCATATATTTT.

The chain uses TRBV27 and TRBJ1-2, with a tentative D call TRBD1 (5 bases). Germline V gives CDR1 MNHEY, CDR2 SMNVEV (reference sequence). The CDR3 is 14 amino acids. V gave up 0 bases and J gave up 7 bases, with 12 bases separating them. The CDR3 spells CASSLSGAVGGYTF. The CDR3 DNA sequence: TGTGCCAGCAGTTTATCAGGGGCTGTGGGTGGCTACACCTTC.

The sample holds one count of this clone. The rearrangement joins TRBV7-8 to TRBJ2-7; 7 bases are shared with TRBD1. V lost 5 bases to trimming and J lost 2 bases; unmatched junction nucleotides: 21. CDR1 SGHVS and CDR2 FQNEAQ come from the germline V gene. CDR3 length: 19 residues. The CDR3 region is CASSRPRDRGSQLAYEQYF. The CDR3 DNA reads as TGTGCCAGCAGCCGCCCGAGGGACAGAGGGTCTCAATTGGCCTACGAGCAGTACTTC.

The genes are TRBV10-3 and TRBJ2-3; D may be TRBD1 or TRBD2 (5 bases each). Trimming took off 6 bases at V and 10 bases at J, with 14 bases between the two ends. Germline loops: CDR1 ENHRY, CDR2 SYGVKD. CDR3 length: 12 residues. The CDR3 reads CAIRETGTPQYF. In nucleotides, the CDR3 is TGTGCCATCAGAGAGACCGGGACCCCGCAGTATTTT.